This T cell receptor beta chain was documented in a study of T cells in Graves' hyperthyroidism and ophthalmopathy. Overall study results and limits: Researchers found most expanded thyroid clonotypes above 0.001 in blood as well. Through a model of 13 V-J features, ophthalmopathy was separated from stable hyperthyroidism.

The trim removed 2 bases at V and 3 bases at J, leaving 11 bases unmatched. CDR3 length equals 18 residues. Germline CDR1 reads MDHEN; CDR2 reads SYDVKM. Graves' hyperthyroidism without ophthalmopathy progression within 18 months was termed stable. Hyperthyroidism was newly diagnosed in patients aged 18 to 65 (duration under 2 months). What was amplified from RNA transcripts were TCR beta CDR3 regions. The TCR CDR3 was amplified in a first-round RT-PCR using the HTBI primer set. TCRdb processed the multiplex PCR reads anew with MiXCR; each CDR3 protein has one entry. Among about 210,000 distinct CDR3 sequences listed, 15% to 20% were seen once. Concerning this clonotype itself: The antigen is undetermined. This may be a read error, as it is one base from a much larger clone.

The chain is built from TRBV28 and TRBJ1-5; 9 bases are shared with TRBD1. This sequence originates from a man aged 50 or older with Graves' hyperthyroidism. The sample taken for sequencing was blood. CDR3 nucleotide sequence: TGTGCCAGCAGTTTACCCCTGGGACAGGGATCGGTCAATCAGCCCCAGCATTTT. Encoded protein: CASSLPLGQGSVNQPQHF.